A selection of T cell receptor beta chains follows, all from one sample in a study of T cell responses to AZD1222 COVID-19 vaccine. Data came from immunoSEQ multiplex PCR; TCRdb stores just in-frame clones and leaves some out. The repertoire holds 130,000 to 150,000 clones, with 82% as singletons. Sequencing used peripheral blood, obtained on day 0 of MenACWY control vaccination. The receptors shown here come from an adult in good health. The CDR3 runs from the conserved cysteine through the conserved F or W. D genes are given only for firm matches. Clone size appears in some rows only: once, few, many, or a class for an expanded clone.

d_call j_call v_call clone_size cdr3_nt cdr3_aa
NA TRBJ2-7 TRBV10-3 NA TGTGCCATCAGTGACAGAAACCCCTACGAGCAGTACTTC CAISDRNPYEQYF
TRBD1 TRBJ2-1 TRBV4-1 NA TGCGCCAGCAGCCAAGAAGCCAGGGGGCTGGATGAGCAGTTCTTC CASSQEARGLDEQFF
NA TRBJ1-2 TRBV7-9 NA TGTGCCAGCAGCGTAGCCAGCAGGGCTAACTATGGCTACACCTTC CASSVASRANYGYTF
NA TRBJ1-1 TRBV3-1/TRBV3-2 once TGTGCCAGCAGCCAAGTTTCAGGGGCTGAAGCTTTCTTT CASSQVSGAEAFF
NA TRBJ1-2 TRBV7-9 NA TGTGCCAGCAGCGAATCCCCCTGGGACTATGGCTACACCTTC CASSESPWDYGYTF
NA TRBJ1-1 TRBV24-1 NA TGTGCCACCAGTGGCGGGGGGGACACTGAAGCTTTCTTT CATSGGGDTEAFF
NA TRBJ1-1 TRBV5-1 NA TGCGCCAGCAGATCCGATACCAAGGGTGGCGAAGCTTTCTTT CASRSDTKGGEAFF
NA TRBJ2-7 TRBV2 NA TGTGCCAGCAGGGTCGGGAGCTACGAGCAGTACTTC CASRVGSYEQYF
NA TRBJ1-2 TRBV11-2 NA TGTGCCAGCAGCTTAGAGGGGTATGGCTACACCTTC CASSLEGYGYTF
NA TRBJ1-2 TRBV5-1 NA TGCGCCAGCAGCCCGGACCCAGGGGATTATTATGGCTACACCTTC CASSPDPGDYYGYTF
NA TRBJ2-2 TRBV6-5 NA TGTGCCGTTCATCAGGGGGGCCGGACCGGGGAGCTGTTTTTT CAVHQGGRTGELFF
NA TRBJ2-2 TRBV6-5 few TGTGCCGTTAAGGGAGGGGGCAGGTTGGCCGGGGAGCTGTTTTTT CAVKGGGRLAGELFF
TRBD1 TRBJ1-5 TRBV13 NA TGTGCCAGCAGCAGGGGACAGGGGGAGGGTCAGCCCCAGCATTTT CASSRGQGEGQPQHF
NA TRBJ1-4 TRBV5-4 NA TGTGCCAGCAGTCCGGACGTTGGCAGAACTAATGAAAAACTGTTTTTT CASSPDVGRTNEKLFF
TRBD2 TRBJ2-1 TRBV5-4 NA TGTGCCAGCAGCTTATTAGGCGGGGGGGCCGGTGAGCAGTTCTTC CASSLLGGGAGEQFF
NA TRBJ1-1 TRBV6-5 NA TGTGCCAGCAGGGCAGTCACCAACACTGAAGCTTTCTTT CASRAVTNTEAFF
NA TRBJ1-4 TRBV5-6 NA TGTGCCAGCAGCTTGGACAGGGCTCTGGAACTGTTTTTT CASSLDRALELFF
NA TRBJ2-7 TRBV3-1/TRBV3-2 NA TGTGCCAGCAGCCAAGTGCTGACAGCTCTCTACGAGCAGTACTTC CASSQVLTALYEQYF
NA TRBJ2-7 TRBV4-2 NA TGTGCCAGCAGCCAAGACGCCGTAGGACCGAACTACGAGCAGTACTTC CASSQDAVGPNYEQYF
NA TRBJ2-2 TRBV5-1 NA TGCGCCAGCAGCTCCCTCGGGGTGCACACCGGGGAGCTGTTTTTT CASSSLGVHTGELFF
NA TRBJ1-2 TRBV7-9 NA TGTGCCAGCAGCCATCACGTAGCAGGGGCCGGGTATGGCTACACCTTC CASSHHVAGAGYGYTF
NA TRBJ1-3 TRBV5-1 NA TGCGCCAGCAGCCCCGACGGAGCCTCTGGAAACACCATATATTTT CASSPDGASGNTIYF
TRBD1 TRBJ2-2 TRBV6-5 NA TGTGCCAGCAGAGCACGACAGGGAAAAGGGGAGCTGTTTTTT CASRARQGKGELFF
NA TRBJ1-4 TRBV24-1 NA TGTGCCACCAGTTCAGGGAGGGAGTCGGAAAAACTGTTTTTT CATSSGRESEKLFF
TRBD1 TRBJ1-5 TRBV6-5 NA TGTGCCAGCAGTAGCGGGACAGGGGGCGGTCAGCCCCAGCATTTT CASSSGTGGGQPQHF
NA TRBJ1-4 TRBV5-1 NA TGCGCCAGCAGCTTGCTGGGGGGGCTAGAAAAACTGTTTTTT CASSLLGGLEKLFF
NA TRBJ2-7 TRBV9 NA TGTGCCAGCAGCGTTAATTGGGCCAGAGCCGAGCAGTACTTC CASSVNWARAEQYF
TRBD1 TRBJ2-2 TRBV19 NA TGTGCCAGTAGAACAGGGGACCCTCCGGGAACCGGGGAGCTGTTTTTT CASRTGDPPGTGELFF
NA TRBJ2-5 TRBV19 NA TGTGCCAGTAGTGCACGGGCAGAACAAGAGACCCAGTACTTC CASSARAEQETQYF
NA TRBJ1-3 TRBV18 NA TGTGCCAGCTCACCACCGGCCCCCCACTCTGGAAACACCATATATTTT CASSPPAPHSGNTIYF
TRBD1 TRBJ1-1 TRBV5-1 NA TGCGCCAGCAGCGACCCTAGATACAGGGGAAACACTGAAGCTTTCTTT CASSDPRYRGNTEAFF
NA TRBJ1-6 TRBV6-5 NA TGTGCCAGCACGAGGGACAACCTCTCACCCCTCCACTTT CASTRDNLSPLHF
TRBD1 TRBJ1-6 TRBV3-1/TRBV3-2 few TGTGCCAGCAGCCAACAGACAGGGGGCCTCTCACCCCTCCACTTT CASSQQTGGLSPLHF
NA TRBJ2-3 TRBV7-2 NA TGTGCCAGCAGCTTAAACCCGGCAGGGGCGGGAGATACGCAGTATTTT CASSLNPAGAGDTQYF
TRBD2 TRBJ2-1 TRBV5-5 NA TGTGCCAGCAGCTTGGGGCCCCGGGGGGGATACAATGAGCAGTTCTTC CASSLGPRGGYNEQFF
TRBD2 TRBJ2-1 TRBV9 NA TGTGCCAGCAGCGTGTTTAGCGGGGGGCACTCCTACAATGAGCAGTTCTTC CASSVFSGGHSYNEQFF
TRBD1 TRBJ2-2 TRBV11-2 NA TGTGCCAGCAGCTTCGGACAGGGGGTCGGGGAGCTGTTTTTT CASSFGQGVGELFF
NA TRBJ1-4 TRBV5-1 NA TGCGCCAGCAGGGCTGGTGAAAAACTGTTTTTT CASRAGEKLFF
TRBD1 TRBJ1-5 TRBV7-2 NA TGTGCCAGCAGCACTCTCGACAGGGAAGAATGGGGTCAGCCCCAGCATTTT CASSTLDREEWGQPQHF
NA TRBJ1-1 TRBV30 few TGTGCCTGGAGTGTACTACATGCCAACACTGAAGCTTTCTTT CAWSVLHANTEAFF
NA TRBJ1-1 TRBV10-2 NA TGCGCCAGCCGTGGCACTGAAGCTTTCTTT CASRGTEAFF
NA TRBJ1-2 TRBV5-6 NA TGTGCCAGCAGCTTGGCCAATTGGGGTGACTATGGCTACACCTTC CASSLANWGDYGYTF
TRBD2 TRBJ2-5 TRBV2 NA TGTGCCAGCAGCTATAGCGGGGGAACCGAGACCCAGTACTTC CASSYSGGTETQYF
NA TRBJ2-1 TRBV19 NA TGTGCCAGTAGTATAAGATCTGGACAAGTCGAGCAGTTCTTC CASSIRSGQVEQFF
TRBD1 TRBJ1-2 TRBV6-4 NA TGTGCCAGCAGTGACTGGGACAGCGGCGGCTACACCTTC CASSDWDSGGYTF
NA TRBJ1-4 TRBV6-6 once TGTGCCAGCAGTTATGGGAGGTATAATGAAAAACTGTTTTTT CASSYGRYNEKLFF
TRBD1 TRBJ1-2 TRBV12-5 NA TGTGCTAGTGGTTTGGTCGGACAGGGATCGGGCTACACCTTC CASGLVGQGSGYTF
TRBD1 TRBJ2-3 TRBV24-1 NA TGTGCCACCAGTGAGCTTGGGACAGCATTTGGCACAGATACGCAGTATTTT CATSELGTAFGTDTQYF
NA TRBJ1-2 TRBV11-2 NA TGTGCCAGCAGCTTGGGGCAGAGTTATGGCTACACCTTC CASSLGQSYGYTF
TRBD1 TRBJ1-1 TRBV29-1 NA TGCAGCGTCGCGGGACAGGGAGACACTGAAGCTTTCTTT CSVAGQGDTEAFF
TRBD1 TRBJ1-6 TRBV27 few TGTGCCAGCACTCACGGGACAGGGGTGACCTATAATTCACCCCTCCACTTT CASTHGTGVTYNSPLHF
TRBD2 TRBJ2-3 TRBV20-1 NA TGCAGTGCTAGTCCCCTAGCGGGGAGAAATACGCAGTATTTT CSASPLAGRNTQYF
TRBD1 TRBJ2-2 TRBV24-1 NA TGTGCCACCAGTGATATCAGGGGGAACGGGGAGCTGTTTTTT CATSDIRGNGELFF
TRBD1 TRBJ1-2 TRBV28 NA TGTGCCAGCAGGTCCGGGACAGGGGCAGGGGGCTACACCTTC CASRSGTGAGGYTF
NA TRBJ1-3 TRBV19 NA TGTGCCAGTAGTATTGGCCCTCTCGGGACAACCGGAAACACCATATATTTT CASSIGPLGTTGNTIYF
TRBD1 TRBJ2-7 TRBV10-3 NA TGTGCCATCAGTGAGTCGAGGACAGGGGAGACCTACGAGCAGTACTTC CAISESRTGETYEQYF
NA TRBJ1-2 TRBV19 NA TGTGCCAGTAGGAGGTCCGGGCAGATTTCTAACTATGGCTACACCTTC CASRRSGQISNYGYTF
NA TRBJ2-7 TRBV6-5 NA TGTGCCAGTTTTTTAGACAGTGCCCACTCCTACGAGCAGTACTTC CASFLDSAHSYEQYF
NA TRBJ1-3 TRBV6-6 NA TGTGCCAGCAGTTCCGACAGAATTATCCGAAACACCATATATTTT CASSSDRIIRNTIYF
NA TRBJ1-1 TRBV15 NA TGTGCCACCAGCTTACGAGGGGGTCGGAACACTGAAGCTTTCTTT CATSLRGGRNTEAFF